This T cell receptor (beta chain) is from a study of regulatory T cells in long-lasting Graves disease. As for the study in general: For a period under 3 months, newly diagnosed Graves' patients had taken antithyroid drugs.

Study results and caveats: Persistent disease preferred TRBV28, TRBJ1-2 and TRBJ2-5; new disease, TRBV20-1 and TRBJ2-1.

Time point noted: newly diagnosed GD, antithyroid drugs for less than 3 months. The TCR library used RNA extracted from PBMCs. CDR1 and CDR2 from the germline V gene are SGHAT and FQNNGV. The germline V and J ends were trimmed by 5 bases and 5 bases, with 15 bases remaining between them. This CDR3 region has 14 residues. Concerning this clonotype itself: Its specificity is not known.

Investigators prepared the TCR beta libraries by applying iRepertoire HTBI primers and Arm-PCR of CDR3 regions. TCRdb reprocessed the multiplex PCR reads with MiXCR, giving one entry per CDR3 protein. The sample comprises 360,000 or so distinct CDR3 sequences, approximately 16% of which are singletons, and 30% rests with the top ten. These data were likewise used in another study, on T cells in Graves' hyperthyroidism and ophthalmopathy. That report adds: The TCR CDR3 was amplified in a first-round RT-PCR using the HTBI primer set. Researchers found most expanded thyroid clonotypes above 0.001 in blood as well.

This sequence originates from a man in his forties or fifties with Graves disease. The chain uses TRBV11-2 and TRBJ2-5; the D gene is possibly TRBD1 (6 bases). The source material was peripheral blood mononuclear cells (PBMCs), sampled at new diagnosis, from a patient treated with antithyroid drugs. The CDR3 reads CASSQSDSEETQYF. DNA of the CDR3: TGTGCCAGCAGCCAATCGGACAGCGAGGAGACCCAGTACTTC.